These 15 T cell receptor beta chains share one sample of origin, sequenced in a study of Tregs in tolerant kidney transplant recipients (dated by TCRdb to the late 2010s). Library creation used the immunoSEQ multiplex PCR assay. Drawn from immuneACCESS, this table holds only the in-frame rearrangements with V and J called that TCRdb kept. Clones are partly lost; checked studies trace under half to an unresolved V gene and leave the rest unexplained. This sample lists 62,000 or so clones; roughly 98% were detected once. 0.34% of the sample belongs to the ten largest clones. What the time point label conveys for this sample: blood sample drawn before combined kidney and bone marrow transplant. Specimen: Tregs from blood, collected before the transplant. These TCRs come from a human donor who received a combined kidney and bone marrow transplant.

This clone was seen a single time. CDR3: CASSLTAGSYGYTF. In DNA form, the CDR3 reads TGTGCCAGCAGTTTAACGGCAGGGTCCTATGGCTACACCTTC. The gene calls are TRBV27 and TRBJ1-2, with a possible D match to TRBD1 (5 bases). Germline lookup yields CDR1 MNHEY and CDR2 SMNVEV (reference sequence). The CDR3 has 14 amino acids. Between the trimmed V and J ends, which lost 2 bases and 4 bases, there was a span of 11 bases.

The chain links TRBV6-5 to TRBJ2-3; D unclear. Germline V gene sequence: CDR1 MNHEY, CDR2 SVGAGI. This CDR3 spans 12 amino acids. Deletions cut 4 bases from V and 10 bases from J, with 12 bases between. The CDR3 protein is CASSSGRIAQYF. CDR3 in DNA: TGTGCCAGCAGTTCAGGTCGGATAGCGCAGTATTTT.

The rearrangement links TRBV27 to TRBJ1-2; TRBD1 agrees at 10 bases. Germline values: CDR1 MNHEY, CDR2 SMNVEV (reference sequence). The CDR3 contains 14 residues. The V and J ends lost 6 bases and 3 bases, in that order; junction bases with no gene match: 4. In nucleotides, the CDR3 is TGTGCCAGCAGGAAGACAGGGGGCGACTATGGCTACACCTTC. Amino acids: CASRKTGGDYGYTF.

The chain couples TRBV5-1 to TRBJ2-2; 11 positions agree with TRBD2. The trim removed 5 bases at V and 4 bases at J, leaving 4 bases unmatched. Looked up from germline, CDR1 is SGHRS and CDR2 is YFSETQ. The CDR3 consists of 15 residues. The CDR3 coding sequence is TGCGCCAGCAGAACCGGGACTAGCGGCACCGGGGAGCTGTTTTTT. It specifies CASRTGTSGTGELFF.

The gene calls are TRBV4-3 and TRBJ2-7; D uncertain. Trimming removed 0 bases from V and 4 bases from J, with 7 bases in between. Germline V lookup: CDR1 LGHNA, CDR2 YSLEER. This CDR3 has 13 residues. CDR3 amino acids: CASSQDLGYEQYF. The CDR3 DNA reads TGCGCCAGCAGCCAAGATCTAGGATACGAGCAGTACTTC.

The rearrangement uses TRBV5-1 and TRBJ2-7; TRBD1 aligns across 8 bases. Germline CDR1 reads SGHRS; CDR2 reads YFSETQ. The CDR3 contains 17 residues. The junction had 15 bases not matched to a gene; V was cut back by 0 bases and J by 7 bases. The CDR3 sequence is CASSLAADNPTGEEQYF. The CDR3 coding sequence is TGCGCCAGCAGCTTGGCCGCGGATAATCCGACAGGGGAAGAGCAGTACTTC. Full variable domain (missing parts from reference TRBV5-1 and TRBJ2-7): KAGVTQTPRYLIKTRGQQVTLSCSPISGHRSVSWYQQTPGQGLQFLFEYFSETQRNKGNFPGRFSGRQFSNSRSEMNVSTLELGDSALYLCASSLAADNPTGEEQYFGPGTRLTVT.

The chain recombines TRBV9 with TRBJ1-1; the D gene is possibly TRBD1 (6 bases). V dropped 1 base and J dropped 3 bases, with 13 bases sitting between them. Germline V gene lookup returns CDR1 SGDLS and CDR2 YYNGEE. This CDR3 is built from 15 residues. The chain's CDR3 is CASSVSRGRDTEAFF. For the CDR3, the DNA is TGTGCCAGCAGCGTATCTAGGGGGAGGGACACTGAAGCTTTCTTT.

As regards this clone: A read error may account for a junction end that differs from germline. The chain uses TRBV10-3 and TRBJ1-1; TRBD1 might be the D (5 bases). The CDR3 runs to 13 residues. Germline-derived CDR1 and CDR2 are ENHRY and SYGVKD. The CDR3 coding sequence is TGTGCCATCATTGAGGGCAGTGGGGGGAAAGCTTTCTTT. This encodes CAIIEGSGGKAFF.

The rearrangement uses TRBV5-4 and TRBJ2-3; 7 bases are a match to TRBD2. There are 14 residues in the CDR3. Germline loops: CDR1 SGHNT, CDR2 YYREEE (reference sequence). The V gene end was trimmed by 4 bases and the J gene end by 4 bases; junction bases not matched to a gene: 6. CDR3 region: CASSRGLQADTQYF. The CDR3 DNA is TGTGCCAGCAGCCGGGGACTACAGGCAGATACGCAGTATTTT.

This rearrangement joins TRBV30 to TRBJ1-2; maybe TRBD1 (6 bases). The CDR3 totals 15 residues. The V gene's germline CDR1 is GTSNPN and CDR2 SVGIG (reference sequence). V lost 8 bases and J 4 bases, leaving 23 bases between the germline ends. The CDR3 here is CAGGLTGVFSYGYTF. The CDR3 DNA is TGTGCCGGCGGCTTGACAGGCGTTTTTTCCTATGGCTACACCTTC.

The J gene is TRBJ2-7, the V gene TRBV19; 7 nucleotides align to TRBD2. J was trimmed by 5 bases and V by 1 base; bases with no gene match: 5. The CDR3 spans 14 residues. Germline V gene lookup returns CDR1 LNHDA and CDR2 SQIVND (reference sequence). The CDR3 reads CASSIAGGGNEQYF. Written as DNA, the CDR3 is TGTGCCAGTAGTATAGCGGGAGGCGGTAACGAGCAGTACTTC.

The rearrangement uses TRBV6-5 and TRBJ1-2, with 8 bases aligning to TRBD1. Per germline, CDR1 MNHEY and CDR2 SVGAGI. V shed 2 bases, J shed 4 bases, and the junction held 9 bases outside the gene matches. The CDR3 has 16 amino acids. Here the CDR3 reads CASSYEAGGVGYGYTF. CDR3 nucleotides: TGTGCCAGCAGTTACGAGGCAGGGGGCGTCGGCTATGGCTACACCTTC.

CDR3 nucleotides: TGTGCCAGCAGCTTAGATCGTGTCAGCTACGAGCAGTACTTC. The encoded protein is CASSLDRVSYEQYF. This chain uses TRBV7-8 with TRBJ2-7, with D uncertain. The CDR3 extends over 14 amino acids. V dropped 1 base and J dropped 3 bases, with 10 bases sitting between them. Germline CDR1 and CDR2: SGHVS and FQNEAQ.

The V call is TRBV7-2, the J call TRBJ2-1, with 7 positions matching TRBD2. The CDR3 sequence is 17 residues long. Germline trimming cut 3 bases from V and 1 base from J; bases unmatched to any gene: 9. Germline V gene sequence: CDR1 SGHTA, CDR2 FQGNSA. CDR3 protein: CASSFTAAAGSYNEQFF. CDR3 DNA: TGTGCCAGCAGCTTTACGGCGGCAGCGGGATCCTACAATGAGCAGTTCTTC.

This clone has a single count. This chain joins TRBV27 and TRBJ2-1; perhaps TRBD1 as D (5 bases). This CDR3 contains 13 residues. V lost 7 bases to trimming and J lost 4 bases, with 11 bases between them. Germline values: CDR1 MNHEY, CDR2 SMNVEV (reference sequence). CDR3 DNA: TGTGCCAGCACTAAACGACAGTACAATGAGCAGTTCTTC. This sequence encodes CASTKRQYNEQFF.